The clone carrying this T cell receptor beta chain was recorded once. The CDR3 has 14 amino acids. Per germline, CDR1 ENHRY and CDR2 SYGVKD. The V end lost 2 bases, the J end lost 8 bases, and 15 bases lay between the germline ends. This entry comes from a study of blood T cell repertoires in COVID-19. Study in general: Samples came from the United States, Italy and Spain, spanning acute and convalescent COVID-19. T cells, B-cell-depleted T cells, or PBMCs provided the cDNA or gDNA that served as material.

Authors' processing steps: From reference gene primer amplification, estimates of nucleated cell counts were derived. The table came from immunoSEQ multiplex PCR; TCRdb's copy has only in-frame clones and leaves some out. V, J and clone size are taken as reported in that table, and D and trimming were inferred from the DNA itself. The sample yields about 61,000 clones, roughly 87% seen once. The clonotype originates from an elderly man in a cohort sampled during active COVID-19. The sequenced sample was peripheral blood. The V and J genes are TRBV10-3 and TRBJ1-2; D perhaps matches TRBD1 (6 bases). CDR3 residues: CAISETGGLEGYTF. CDR3 sequence (DNA): TGTGCCATCAGTGAGACGGGGGGCCTGGAGGGCTACACCTTC.